This T cell receptor (beta chain) was observed in a study of blood T cell repertoires in COVID-19. Turning to the study itself: Both acute and convalescent COVID-19 samples were obtained from the United States, Italy and Spain. T cells, B-cell-depleted T cells, or PBMCs provided the cDNA or gDNA that served as material.

In the authors' methods: Reference gene primer amplification gave estimated nucleated cell counts. Here immunoSEQ multiplex PCR was the method, and the copy in TCRdb shows in-frame clones only, minus some. The D gene and trimming were derived from the DNA, and the V and J assignments and clone size from that table. The repertoire holds about 180,000 clones, with more than 70% as singletons. V trimming: 0 bases; J trimming: 5 bases; junction bases outside the gene matches: 4. Germline V gives CDR1 SGDLS, CDR2 YYNGEE. The CDR3 totals 15 residues. This clonotype was sampled from a woman in her twenties or thirties with acute or convalescent COVID-19. The material sequenced was peripheral blood. This chain connects TRBV9 to TRBJ2-2; 7 nucleotides line up with TRBD2. The CDR3 region is CASSVAGGVTGELFF. The CDR3 nucleotides read TGTGCCAGCAGCGTAGCGGGAGGAGTAACCGGGGAGCTGTTTTTT.